What follows describes a single T cell receptor beta chain. What antigen it recognizes has not been identified. No much larger clonotype is one base removed from it; base qualities were not supplied. These data are taken from a study of Ad26.COV2.S vaccination and SARS-CoV-2 variants (dated by TCRdb to the early 2020s). In terms of the full investigation: The specificity and breadth of SARS-CoV-2-reactive T cell receptors after Ad26.COV2.S vaccination were assessed by TCRbeta repertoire sequencing. The TCR-sequenced set comprised approximately 32 samples: approximately 19 Ad26.COV2.S vaccine recipients, 5 placebo recipients and 8 SARS-CoV-2 convalescent individuals. Results and caveats for the whole study, not just this receptor: Ad26.COV2.S recipients had higher spike-specific TCR breadth than placebo recipients (P = 0.0014). The authors noted that the TCR breadth and depth analyses may have underestimated total T cell responses. After vaccination, spike-specific CD8+ and CD4+ T cell responses were reported to show substantial breadth. Comparable non-spike TCR breadth was observed between vaccine and placebo recipients, consistent with only spike being contained in the vaccine.

The immunoSEQ Assay was used to sequence TCRbeta CDR3 regions. After extraction, genomic DNA underwent amplification by bias-controlled multiplex PCR, followed by high-throughput sequencing. The source study handled its data this way. Collapsing and filtering of sequences were performed to quantify the absolute abundance of each unique TCRbeta CDR3 region. Usable DNA was measured by amplifying reference genes present in all nucleated cells, and TCRbeta template counts were normalized to that usable DNA to estimate T cell fraction. Repertoire TCRs were annotated as SARS-CoV-2-specific when V gene, CDR3 amino acid sequence and J gene were exactly matched to a known reactive TCR set. The reference SARS-CoV-2 TCR set was obtained from MIRA and was filtered for enrichment in COVID-19-positive ImmuneCODE repertoires, whereby public or cross-reactive TCRs were removed. Using the MIRA antigens, annotated TCRs were further analysed by specific ORF or by position within an ORF. Breadth was defined as annotated unique rearrangements over total unique productive rearrangements; depth was the summed frequency of those rearrangements. Two-sided Wilcoxon rank-sum tests were used to compare TCR breadth between groups. The table comes from immuneACCESS by way of TCRdb, which keeps in-frame sequences with V and J called. Part of the clones is missing from these tables; in studies checked, under half for an unresolved V gene and the rest for unknown reasons. The V and J calls and clone size were taken over from that table, and D and trimming were inferred from the DNA. The sample records about 350,000 clones, approximately 90% of which are singletons. Roughly 3.9% of the sample belongs to the ten largest clones.

Explained via the paper, the time point label denotes: individuals recovered from natural SARS-CoV-2 infection. Germline trimming: 4 bases from V, 5 bases from J; junction bases outside gene matches: 10. Per the germline V gene, MGHRA is the CDR1 and YSYEKL is the CDR2. From the cysteine up to the phenylalanine, the CDR3 has a length of 16 residues. The read is trimmed to its CDR3 DNA, 48 bases read in frame from base 1. Recombination linked TRBV4-1 to TRBJ2-5; the central 10 bases match TRBD2. The input for sequencing was peripheral blood, taken after recovery from COVID-19. The TCR was taken from a human donor who had recovered from COVID-19. The CDR3 reads as follows: CASSPGGTSVVETQYF. Read as DNA, the sequence is TGCGCCAGCAGCCCCGGGGGGACTAGCGTTGTTGAGACCCAGTACTTC.